This entry features one T cell receptor beta chain sequence. Just one base apart from a much larger clone, this may be a read error. This entry is derived from a study of blood T cell repertoires in COVID-19. Study context: The analysed material was cDNA or gDNA that came from T cells, B-cell-depleted T cells, or PBMCs.

Original data processing: For nucleated cells, counts were estimated from reference gene primer amplification. The repertoire was sequenced with immunoSEQ multiplex PCR; TCRdb's copy has only in-frame clones and lacks some. V and J calls and clone size follow that table, whereas D and trimming were derived from the DNA. The sample lists hundreds of thousands of clones; approximately 86% were seen once. The CDR3 consists of 15 residues. Deletions cut 0 bases from V and 3 bases from J, with 10 bases between. Per germline, CDR1 SGHNT and CDR2 YYREEE (reference sequence). The V call is TRBV5-4, the J call TRBJ2-1, with a weak D call TRBD1 (5 bases). The receptor was derived from a woman of 80 years or more with active or convalescent COVID-19. Sequences were obtained from peripheral blood. The CDR3 DNA follows: TGTGCCAGCAGCTTGGATCAGGGCATCTACAATGAGCAGTTCTTC. Protein product: CASSLDQGIYNEQFF.